Described below is a single TCR beta chain sequence and its context. The V gene lost 5 bases and the J gene lost 0 bases, with 13 bases spanning the gap. The CDR3 contains 15 residues. Germline CDR1 reads MNHEY; CDR2 reads SMNVEV (reference sequence). MiXCR was run by TCRdb on the reads, yielding one entry per CDR3 protein. Among almost 500,000 distinct CDR3 sequences, around 10% were seen once, and the ten largest hold 10% to 13%. The data were obtained in a study of T cell repertoires in cytomegalovirus infection. What was sequenced was PBMCs. The sequence was obtained from a human donor in good health (CMV status not recorded). Some clones in this sample may be carry-over from other donors' samples. This chain joins TRBV27 and TRBJ2-5; D tentatively fits TRBD1 or TRBD2 (5 bases each). In nucleotides, the CDR3 is TGTGCCAGCAGTCGAATCCGGGGCTACCAAGAGACCCAGTACTTC. Its protein product is CASSRIRGYQETQYF.